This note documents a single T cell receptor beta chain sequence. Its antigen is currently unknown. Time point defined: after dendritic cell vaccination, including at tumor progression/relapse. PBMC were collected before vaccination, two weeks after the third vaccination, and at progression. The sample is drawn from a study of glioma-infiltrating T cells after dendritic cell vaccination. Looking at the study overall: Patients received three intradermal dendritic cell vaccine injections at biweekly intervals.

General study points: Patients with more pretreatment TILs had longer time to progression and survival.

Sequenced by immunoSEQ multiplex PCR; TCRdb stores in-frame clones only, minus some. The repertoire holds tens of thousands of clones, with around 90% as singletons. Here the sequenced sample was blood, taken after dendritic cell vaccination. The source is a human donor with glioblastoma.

CDR3 residues: CASSYSGRERAFF. The CDR3 DNA is TGTGCCAGCAGTTACTCGGGAAGGGAGCGAGCTTTCTTT. This sequence joins TRBV6-5 and TRBJ1-1; D not certain. This CDR3 is built from 13 residues. V dropped 0 bases and J dropped 10 bases, with 12 bases sitting between them. Germline CDR1 is MNHEY and CDR2 is SVGAGI.